This TCR beta chain was profiled in a study of identical twins (dated by TCRdb to 2016 to 2017). Regarding the complete study: The study deep-sequenced TCR alpha and beta repertoires from monozygotic twins, unrelated adults of various ages and cord blood to test whether fetal clonotypes persist. To rule out contamination, replicate twin experiments were performed at different times with different library preparation protocols. On the study overall, not on this receptor specifically: In beta out-of-frame sequences, excess twin sharing was weaker, because having fewer shared sequences lowered the signal-to-noise ratio. Invariant T cells such as MAIT and iNKT could partly confound zero-insertion analyses, although diverse VJ usage argued against such confounding for most clonotypes. Out-of-frame TCR alpha sequences shared between twins showed an excess of low generation-probability sequences compared with coincidental sharing between unrelated individuals. Fewer insertions were carried by abundant cord blood beta clonotypes; a weaker similar trend was observed in young adult naive repertoires, while no such trend was observed in memory repertoires. Conclusions relied on cross-sectional statistical analysis, since the same donors could not be followed over many years. Recombination models systematically underestimated out-of-frame TCR alpha sharing in monozygotic twins but agreed with sharing between unrelated individuals.

Counted from cysteine to phenylalanine, this CDR3 has 14 amino acids. Only the CDR3 part of the read is kept: 42 bases, read in frame from the first base. The V end gives up 3 bases and the J end 10 bases, leaving 6 bases in the junction not matched to a gene. The library was produced with 5' RACE. Sequencing took place on an Illumina HiSeq 2000. Template switching added a universal primer binding site, and the final cDNA carried a unique molecular identifier that allowed TCR cDNA molecules to be counted accurately. First-strand cDNA for TCR alpha and beta chains was synthesized from specific primers in the conserved constant-segment region. Each cDNA library was double barcoded, with a SMART-Mk sample barcode plus Illumina barcodes, to control for contamination. TruSeq adapter sequences and Illumina sample barcodes were added in two successive PCR steps. The TCR alpha and beta cDNA libraries were sequenced on the Illumina HiSeq platform using custom primers. The source study handled its data this way. MiGEC was used to process raw reads and extract unique molecular identifiers, and MiXCR was used to find CDR3 positions. Recombination models were inferred per individual with the repgenHMM and IGoR tools using an EM algorithm. The tcR package in R was used for shared clonotype analysis, with sharing normalized by the product of cloneset sizes. To study raw recombination without the effects of thymic and clonal selection, out-of-frame nonproductive sequences were analyzed. TCRdb handled the public reads itself, with Q25 trimming in fastp and clone calling in MiXCR, and kept productive beta chains. Each entry merges the rows of one CDR3 protein and shows their most common DNA and genes. These V and J calls are TCRdb output, not the study's own analysis. The table for this sample lists approximately 890,000 distinct CDR3 sequences; roughly an eighth of them were counted only once. The top ten clones comprise roughly 1.5% of the sample.

On this clonotype itself: What antigen it recognizes has not been identified. No qualities accompany the bases; no much larger clone lies one base away.

Every donor was a healthy Caucasian. The twin cohort comprised three pairs of female monozygotic twins, all aged roughly 18 to 29 years. RNA for TCR libraries was isolated from peripheral blood mononuclear cells. These data also formed part of another study, on yellow fever vaccine responses in identical twins. That second publication adds: The T cell response to vaccination in identical twins was reported by the authors to appear partly convergent and partly personalized. Focusing on identical twins, the study followed the T cell clones that responded to the vaccine, and did so with precision.

The chain couples TRBV12-3 or TRBV12-4 to TRBJ2-4; 10 junctional bases match TRBD1. Sequenced sample: PBMCs. This receptor was obtained from a woman aged 18-29 years in good health. The bases are TGTGCCAGCAGTTTGGAGGGACAGGGGCGTATTCAGTACTTC. Its protein product is CASSLEGQGRIQYF.